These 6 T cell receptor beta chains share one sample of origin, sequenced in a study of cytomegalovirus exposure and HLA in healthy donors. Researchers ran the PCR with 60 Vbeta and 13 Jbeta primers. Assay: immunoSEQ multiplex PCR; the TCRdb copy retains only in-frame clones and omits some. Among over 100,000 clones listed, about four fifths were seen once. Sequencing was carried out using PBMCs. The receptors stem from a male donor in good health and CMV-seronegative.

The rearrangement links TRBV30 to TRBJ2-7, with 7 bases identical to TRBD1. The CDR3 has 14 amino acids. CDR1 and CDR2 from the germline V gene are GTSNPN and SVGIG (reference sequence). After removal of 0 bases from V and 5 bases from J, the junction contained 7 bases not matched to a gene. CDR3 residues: CAWSVWTGMDEQYF. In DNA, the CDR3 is TGTGCCTGGAGTGTCTGGACAGGCATGGACGAGCAGTACTTC.

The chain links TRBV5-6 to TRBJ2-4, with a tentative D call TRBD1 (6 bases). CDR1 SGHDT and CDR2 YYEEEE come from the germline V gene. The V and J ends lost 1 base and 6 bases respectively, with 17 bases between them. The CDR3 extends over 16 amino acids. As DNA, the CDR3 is TGTGCCAGCAGCTTGAGGGGCGCAGGGGTCGGAAACATTCAGTACTTC. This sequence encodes CASSLRGAGVGNIQYF.

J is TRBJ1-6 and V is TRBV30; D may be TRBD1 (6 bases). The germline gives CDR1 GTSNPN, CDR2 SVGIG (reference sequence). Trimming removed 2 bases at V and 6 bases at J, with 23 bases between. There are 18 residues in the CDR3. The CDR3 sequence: CAWSPTGQLKWGNSPLHF. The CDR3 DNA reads TGTGCCTGGAGTCCAACCGGACAGCTGAAATGGGGTAATTCACCCCTCCACTTT.

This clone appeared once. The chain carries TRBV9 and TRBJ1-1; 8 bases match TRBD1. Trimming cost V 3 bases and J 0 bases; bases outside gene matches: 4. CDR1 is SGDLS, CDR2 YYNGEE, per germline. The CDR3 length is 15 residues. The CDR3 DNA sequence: TGTGCCAGCAGCGCGCGGACAGGGCTGAACACTGAAGCTTTCTTT. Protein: CASSARTGLNTEAFF.

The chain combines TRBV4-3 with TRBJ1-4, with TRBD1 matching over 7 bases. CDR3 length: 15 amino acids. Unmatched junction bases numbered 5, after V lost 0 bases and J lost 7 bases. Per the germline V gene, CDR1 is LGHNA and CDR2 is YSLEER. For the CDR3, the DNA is TGCGCCAGCAGCCAAGACGGGGCAGGGGGTGAAAAACTGTTTTTT. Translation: CASSQDGAGGEKLFF.

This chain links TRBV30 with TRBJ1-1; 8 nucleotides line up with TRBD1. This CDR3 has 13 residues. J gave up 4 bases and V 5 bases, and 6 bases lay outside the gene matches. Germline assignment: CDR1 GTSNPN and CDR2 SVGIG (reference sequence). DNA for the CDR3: TGTGCCTGGCAGGGGGCGCGGAGCACTGAAGCTTTCTTT. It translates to CAWQGARSTEAFF.